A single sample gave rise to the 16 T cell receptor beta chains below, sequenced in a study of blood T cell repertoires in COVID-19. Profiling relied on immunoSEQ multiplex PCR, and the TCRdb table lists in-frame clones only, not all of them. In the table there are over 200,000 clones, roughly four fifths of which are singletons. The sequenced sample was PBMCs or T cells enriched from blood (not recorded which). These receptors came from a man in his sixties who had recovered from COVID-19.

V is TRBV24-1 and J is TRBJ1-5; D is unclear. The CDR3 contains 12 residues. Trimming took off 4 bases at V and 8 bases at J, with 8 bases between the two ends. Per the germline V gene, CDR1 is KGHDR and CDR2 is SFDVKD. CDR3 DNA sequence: TGTGCCACCAGTGAAAGAGCTGAGCCCCAGCATTTT. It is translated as CATSERAEPQHF.

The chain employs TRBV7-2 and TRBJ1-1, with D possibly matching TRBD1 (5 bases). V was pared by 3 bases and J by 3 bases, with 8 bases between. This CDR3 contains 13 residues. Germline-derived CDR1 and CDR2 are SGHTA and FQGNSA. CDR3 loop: CASSLVRDTEAFF. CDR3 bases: TGTGCCAGCAGCTTGGTCAGGGACACTGAAGCTTTCTTT. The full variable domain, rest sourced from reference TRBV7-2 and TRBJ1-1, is GAGVSQSPSNKVTEKGKDVELRCDPISGHTALYWYRQSLGQGLEFLIYFQGNSAPDKSGLPSDRFSAERTGGSVSTLTIQRTQQEDSAVYLCASSLVRDTEAFFGQGTRLTVV.

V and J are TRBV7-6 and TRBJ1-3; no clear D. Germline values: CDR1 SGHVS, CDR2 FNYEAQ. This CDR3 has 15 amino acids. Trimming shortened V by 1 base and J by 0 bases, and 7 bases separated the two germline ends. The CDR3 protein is CASSLGGNSGNTIYF. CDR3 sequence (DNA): TGTGCCAGCAGCTTAGGAGGTAACTCTGGAAACACCATATATTTT.

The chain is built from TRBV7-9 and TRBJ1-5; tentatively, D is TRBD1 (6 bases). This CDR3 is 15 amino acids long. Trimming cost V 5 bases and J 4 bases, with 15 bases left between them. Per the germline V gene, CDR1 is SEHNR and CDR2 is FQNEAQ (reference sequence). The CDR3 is CASSHPGGPNQPQHF. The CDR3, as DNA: TGTGCCAGCAGCCACCCCGGGGGGCCTAATCAGCCCCAGCATTTT. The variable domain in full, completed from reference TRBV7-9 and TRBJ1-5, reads DTGVSQNPRHKITKRGQNVTFRCDPISEHNRLYWYRQTLGQGPEFLTYFQNEAQLEKSRLLSDRFSAERPKGSFSTLEIQRTEQGDSAMYLCASSHPGGPNQPQHFGDGTRLSIL.

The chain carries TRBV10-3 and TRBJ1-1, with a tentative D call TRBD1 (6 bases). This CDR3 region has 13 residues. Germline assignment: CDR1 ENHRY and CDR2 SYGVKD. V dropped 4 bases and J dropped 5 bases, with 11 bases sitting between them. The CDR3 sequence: CAISGRGGTEAFF. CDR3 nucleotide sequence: TGTGCCATCAGTGGCAGGGGTGGAACTGAAGCTTTCTTT.

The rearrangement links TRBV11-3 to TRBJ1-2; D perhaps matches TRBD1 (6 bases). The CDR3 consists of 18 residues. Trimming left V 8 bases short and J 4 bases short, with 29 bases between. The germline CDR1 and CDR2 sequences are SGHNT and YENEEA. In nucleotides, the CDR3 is TGTGCCAGCGTTGATCAAGGGTCAGGGGACCGGTCTGGCTATGGCTACACCTTC. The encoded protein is CASVDQGSGDRSGYGYTF.

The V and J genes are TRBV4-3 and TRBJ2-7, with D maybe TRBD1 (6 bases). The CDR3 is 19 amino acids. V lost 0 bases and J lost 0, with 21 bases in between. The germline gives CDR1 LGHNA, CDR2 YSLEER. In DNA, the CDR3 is TGCGCCAGCAGCCAAGATCCCCCCGGGACATTCTCGAGCTCCTACGAGCAGTACTTC. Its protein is CASSQDPPGTFSSSYEQYF.

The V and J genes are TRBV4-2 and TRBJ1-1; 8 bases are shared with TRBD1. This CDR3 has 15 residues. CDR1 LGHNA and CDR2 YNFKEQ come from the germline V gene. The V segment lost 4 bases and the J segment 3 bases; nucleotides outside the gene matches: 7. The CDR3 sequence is CASSPSTGGYTEAFF. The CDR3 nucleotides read TGTGCCAGCAGCCCCTCCACAGGGGGGTACACTGAAGCTTTCTTT.

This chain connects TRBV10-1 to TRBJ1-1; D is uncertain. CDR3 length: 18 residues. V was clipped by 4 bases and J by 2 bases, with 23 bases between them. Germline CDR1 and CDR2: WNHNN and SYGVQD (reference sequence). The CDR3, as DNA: TGCGCCAGCAGTGTTCCAAGGCGAGGAGGGTCACGTAACACTGAAGCTTTCTTT. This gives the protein CASSVPRRGGSRNTEAFF.

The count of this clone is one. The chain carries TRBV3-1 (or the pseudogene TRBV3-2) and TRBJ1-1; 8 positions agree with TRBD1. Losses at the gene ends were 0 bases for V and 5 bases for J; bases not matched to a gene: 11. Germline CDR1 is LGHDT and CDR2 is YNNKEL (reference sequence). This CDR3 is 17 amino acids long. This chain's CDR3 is CASSQDRDRGRSTEAFF. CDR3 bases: TGTGCCAGCAGCCAAGACAGAGACAGGGGACGAAGTACTGAAGCTTTCTTT.

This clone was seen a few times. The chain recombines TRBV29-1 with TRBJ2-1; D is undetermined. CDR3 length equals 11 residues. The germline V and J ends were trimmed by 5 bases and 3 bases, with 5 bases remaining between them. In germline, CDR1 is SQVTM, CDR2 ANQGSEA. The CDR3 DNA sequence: TGCAGCGTTCCCTTCTACAATGAGCAGTTCTTC. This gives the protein CSVPFYNEQFF.

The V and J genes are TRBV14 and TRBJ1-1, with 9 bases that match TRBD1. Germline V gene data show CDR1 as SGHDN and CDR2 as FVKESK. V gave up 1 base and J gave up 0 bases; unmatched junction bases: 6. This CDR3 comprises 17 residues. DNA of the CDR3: TGTGCCAGCAGCCAAGTACGGGGACAGGGAGTGAACACTGAAGCTTTCTTT. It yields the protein CASSQVRGQGVNTEAFF.

DNA of the CDR3: TGCGCCAGCAGCCAAGATCCGGCAGGGGGCGGGCCCCAGCATTTT. Translated, it gives CASSQDPAGGGPQHF. This rearrangement joins TRBV4-3 to TRBJ1-5; 8 bases align to TRBD1. J was trimmed by 9 bases and V by 0 bases; bases with no gene match: 7. The germline V gene has CDR1 LGHNA and CDR2 YSLEER. CDR3 size: 15 residues.

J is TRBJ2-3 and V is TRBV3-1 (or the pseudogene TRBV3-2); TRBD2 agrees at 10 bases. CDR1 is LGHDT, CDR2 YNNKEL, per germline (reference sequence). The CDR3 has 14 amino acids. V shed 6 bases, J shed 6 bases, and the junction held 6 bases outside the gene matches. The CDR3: CASSRISGGDTQYF. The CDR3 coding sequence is TGTGCCAGCAGTAGGATTAGCGGGGGGGATACGCAGTATTTT.

DNA of the CDR3: TGTGCCAGTTCACCGGACAGGTGGAACACTGAAGCTTTCTTT. Amino acids: CASSPDRWNTEAFF. V and J are TRBV19 and TRBJ1-1, with 7 bases that match TRBD1. Germline V gives CDR1 LNHDA, CDR2 SQIVND (reference sequence). This CDR3 is built from 14 residues. With 8 bases clipped from V and 1 base from J, the junction kept 7 bases outside the gene matches.

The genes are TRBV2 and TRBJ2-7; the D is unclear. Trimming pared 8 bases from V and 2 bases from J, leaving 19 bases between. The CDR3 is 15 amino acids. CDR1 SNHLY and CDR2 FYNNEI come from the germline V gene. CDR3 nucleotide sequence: TGTGCCAGCCGTCGCTCACTGCAGGTCCCCTACGAGCAGTACTTC. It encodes CASRRSLQVPYEQYF. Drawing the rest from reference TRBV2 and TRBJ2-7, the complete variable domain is EPEVTQTPSHQVTQMGQEVILRCVPISNHLYFYWYRQILGQKVEFLVSFYNNEISEKSEIFDDQFSVERPDGSNFTLKIRSTKLEDSAMYFCASRRSLQVPYEQYFGPGTRLTVT.